This entry lists 11 T cell receptor beta chains sequenced from one sample in a study of cytomegalovirus exposure and HLA in healthy donors. PCR primers comprised 60 Vbeta and 13 Jbeta primers. Sequencing was performed with immunoSEQ multiplex PCR; in TCRdb, only in-frame clones are kept and a portion is missing. The profile shows roughly 150,000 clones, 60% to 80% of them singletons. The material sequenced was PBMCs. Source of these receptors: a woman aged 25 to 45 in good health and CMV-seronegative.

This chain connects TRBV10-3 to TRBJ2-4; D might be TRBD1 (5 bases). Trimming stripped 0 bases from V and 6 bases from J, with 15 bases between. Germline loops: CDR1 ENHRY, CDR2 SYGVKD. The CDR3 sequence is 16 residues long. The CDR3 spells CAISESGRDGLNIQYF. The CDR3 coding sequence is TGTGCCATCAGTGAGTCAGGCAGGGATGGGTTAAACATTCAGTACTTC.

This chain links TRBV7-6 with TRBJ2-5; D unresolved. The CDR3 is 15 residues long. Germline V gene data show CDR1 as SGHVS and CDR2 as FNYEAQ. V lost 0 bases and J lost 5, with 13 bases in between. DNA for the CDR3: TGTGCCAGCAGCTTAGCCCACTCCGCCGGGGAGACCCAGTACTTC. This encodes CASSLAHSAGETQYF.

The chain is built from TRBV6-4 and TRBJ1-1; D is unclear. CDR1 is MRHNA and CDR2 is SNTAGT in the germline V gene. Trimming cost V 2 bases and J 1 base, with 11 bases left between them. This CDR3 has 15 residues. CDR3 amino acids: CASSDIPGRNTEAFF. CDR3 nucleotide sequence: TGTGCCAGCAGTGACATCCCAGGCCGGAACACTGAAGCTTTCTTT.

This sequence joins TRBV6-1 and TRBJ1-2; the match to TRBD1 covers 9 bases. The CDR3 contains 12 residues. Germline V lookup: CDR1 MNHNS, CDR2 SASEGT. The junction had 4 bases not matched to a gene; V was cut back by 6 bases and J by 8 bases. Written as DNA, the CDR3 is TGTGCCAGCAGGGACAGGGGCTTAGGCTACACCTTC. Residues: CASRDRGLGYTF.

This clone appeared a single time. The V call is TRBV9, the J call TRBJ1-2; maybe TRBD1 (5 bases). The V end was cut by 0 bases, the J end by 2 bases, with 17 bases between. The CDR3 is 17 amino acids. CDR1 and CDR2 from the germline V gene are SGDLS and YYNGEE. The CDR3 bases are TGTGCCAGCAGCGTAGACAGGATTGGGGTGGGAAACTATGGCTACACCTTC. Protein: CASSVDRIGVGNYGYTF. The variable domain in full, completed from reference TRBV9 and TRBJ1-2, reads DSGVTQTPKHLITATGQRVTLRCSPRSGDLSVYWYQQSLDQGLQFLIQYYNGEERAKGNILERFSAQQFPDLHSELNLSSLELGDSALYFCASSVDRIGVGNYGYTFGSGTRLTVV.

This chain connects TRBV27 to TRBJ1-5; D gene unclear. CDR1 is MNHEY and CDR2 is SMNVEV in the germline V gene (reference sequence). Trimming took 8 bases from V and 2 from J, leaving 16 bases between them. The CDR3 has 15 residues. The CDR3, as DNA: TGTGCCAGCTCTCTTAGCCGGGTGGGCAATCAGCCCCAGCATTTT. Translated, it gives CASSLSRVGNQPQHF.

This clone was seen just once. This sequence joins TRBV6-1 and TRBJ1-1; D not resolved. The CDR3 spans 16 residues. V gave up 2 bases and J gave up 2 bases, with 15 bases separating them. Germline V gene sequence: CDR1 MNHNS, CDR2 SASEGT. DNA for the CDR3: TGTGCCAGCAGTGAACCGGGAGACTTGGGAAACACTGAAGCTTTCTTT. It codes for CASSEPGDLGNTEAFF.

The chain has TRBV4-2 and TRBJ1-1; 12 positions agree with TRBD1. The J segment lost 1 base and the V segment lost 0 bases, leaving 6 bases of the junction unmatched. This CDR3 is built from 18 residues. CDR1 and CDR2 (germline): LGHNA, YNFKEQ. CDR3: CASSQETGTGGANTEAFF. The DNA for the CDR3 is TGTGCCAGCAGCCAAGAAACGGGGACAGGGGGCGCGAACACTGAAGCTTTCTTT.

In regard to this clone: At one of its ends the junction is not consistent with the germline gene, which may arise from a read error. The chain links TRBV7-9 to TRBJ1-6; 7 nucleotides match TRBD1. Germline CDR1 is SEHNR and CDR2 is FQNEAQ (reference sequence). The CDR3 loop spans 12 amino acids. The CDR3 spells CSSSPSDRVLHF. CDR3 DNA sequence: TGTTCCAGCAGCCCTTCAGACAGGGTCCTCCACTTT.

This chain links TRBV2 with TRBJ1-3; 8 bases fit TRBD1. The length of the CDR3 is 13 residues. Losses at the gene ends were 3 bases for V and 7 bases for J; bases not matched to a gene: 2. The germline gives CDR1 SNHLY, CDR2 FYNNEI. The CDR3 nucleotides are TGTGCCAGCAGTGAGGACAGGGCTAACACCATATATTTT. Residues: CASSEDRANTIYF.

This clone turned up a few times. The rearrangement uses TRBV2 and TRBJ1-1, with a tentative D call TRBD1 (5 bases). Trimming cost V 6 bases and J 1 base, with 9 bases left between them. The germline gives CDR1 SNHLY, CDR2 FYNNEI. This CDR3 contains 13 residues. Written as DNA, the CDR3 is TGTGCCAGCAGACTCGACAGGAACACTGAAGCTTTCTTT. Its protein product is CASRLDRNTEAFF.